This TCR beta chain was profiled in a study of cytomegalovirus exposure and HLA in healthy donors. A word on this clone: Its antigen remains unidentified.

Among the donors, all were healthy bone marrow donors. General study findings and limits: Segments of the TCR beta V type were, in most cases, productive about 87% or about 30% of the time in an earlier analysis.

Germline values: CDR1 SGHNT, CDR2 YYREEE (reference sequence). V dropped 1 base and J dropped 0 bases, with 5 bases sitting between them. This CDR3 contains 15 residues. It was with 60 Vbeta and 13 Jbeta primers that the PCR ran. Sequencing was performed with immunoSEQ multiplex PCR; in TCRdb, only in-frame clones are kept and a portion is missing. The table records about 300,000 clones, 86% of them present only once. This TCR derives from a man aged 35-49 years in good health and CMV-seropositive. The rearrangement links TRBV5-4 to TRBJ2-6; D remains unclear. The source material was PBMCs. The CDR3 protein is CASSLPGSGANVLTF. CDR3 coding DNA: TGTGCCAGCAGCTTGCCGGGCTCTGGGGCCAACGTCCTGACTTTC.